These 30 T cell receptor beta chains came from one sample sequenced in a study of neoadjuvant nivolumab and ipilimumab in lung cancer. Sequencing used immunoSEQ multiplex PCR; TCRdb keeps in-frame clones, though not all of them. The table has some 20,000 clones, roughly 80% seen once; the top ten hold under 9.5%. This specimen was tumor tissue, taken after neoadjuvant nivolumab, alone or with ipilimumab, at or shortly before surgery. These receptors all come from an adult with non-small cell lung cancer.

J is TRBJ2-7 and V is TRBV27, with 8 bases fitting TRBD1. Trimming at V came to 5 bases and at J to 3 bases, leaving 12 bases not matched to a gene. The CDR3 has 16 residues. Germline CDR1 MNHEY, CDR2 SMNVEV (reference sequence). The CDR3 spells CASSPLGQGGGYEQYF. CDR3 bases: TGTGCCAGCAGTCCACTAGGACAGGGAGGAGGCTACGAGCAGTACTTC.

V is TRBV18 and J is TRBJ1-2, with TRBD1 matching 7 bases. CDR3 length: 16 amino acids. Germline V lookup: CDR1 KGHSH, CDR2 LQKENI. Trimming took 6 bases from V and 3 from J; bases not matched to a gene: 13. The CDR3 bases are TGTGCCAGCTCGCCGTTAGGGACAGCGAATGACTATGGCTACACCTTC. Translation: CASSPLGTANDYGYTF.

The chain is built from TRBV5-4 and TRBJ2-5; TRBD2 agrees at 10 bases. This CDR3 comprises 16 residues. V trimming: 4 bases; J trimming: 3 bases; junction bases outside the gene matches: 9. Germline CDR1 SGHNT, CDR2 YYREEE (reference sequence). CDR3 nucleotide sequence: TGTGCCAGCAGCAATAGCGGGGGGCCCACGAAAGAGACCCAGTACTTC. It encodes CASSNSGGPTKETQYF.

This chain connects TRBV18 to TRBJ2-7; TRBD1 agrees at 9 bases. The CDR3 loop spans 14 amino acids. Per germline, CDR1 KGHSH and CDR2 LQKENI. The J segment lost 2 bases and the V segment lost 5 bases, leaving 4 bases of the junction unmatched. The CDR3 is CASSAGTGPYEQYF. In nucleotides, the CDR3 is TGTGCCAGCTCAGCGGGGACAGGGCCCTACGAGCAGTACTTC.

The V call is TRBV11-2, the J call TRBJ1-2, with TRBD1 matching over 7 bases. The CDR3 is 13 residues long. The ends lost 5 bases at V and 7 bases at J; junction bases unmatched: 7. CDR1 is SGHAT, CDR2 FQNNGV, per germline. CDR3 residues: CASSLRQGGGYTF. For the CDR3, the DNA is TGTGCCAGCAGCCTCCGACAGGGAGGTGGCTACACCTTC.

This clone has more than one count but fewer than ten. The chain employs TRBV10-3 and TRBJ2-7; 12 bases map to TRBD2. CDR3 length: 15 amino acids. The germline V gene has CDR1 ENHRY and CDR2 SYGVKD. The V gene end was trimmed by 6 bases and the J gene end by 3 bases; junction bases not matched to a gene: 6. As DNA, the CDR3 is TGTGCCATCAGCCTCCTAGCGGGGGGGCGCTACGAGCAGTACTTC. Protein product: CAISLLAGGRYEQYF.

The chain's CDR3 is CASSPPGGYGYTF. CDR3 sequence (DNA): TGTGCCAGCTCACCACCAGGGGGCTATGGCTACACCTTC. The chain joins TRBV18 to TRBJ1-2, with D perhaps matching TRBD1 (6 bases). Germline V CDR1 and CDR2: KGHSH, LQKENI. Trimming cost V 0 bases and J 4 bases, with 6 bases left between them. The CDR3 spans 13 residues.

J is TRBJ1-4 and V is TRBV28; unclear D gene. Trimming removed 5 bases from V and 4 bases from J, with 17 bases in between. The CDR3 length is 16 residues. CDR1 and CDR2 (germline): MDHEN, SYDVKM. The CDR3 sequence: CASSLNRGVDNEKLFF. CDR3 sequence (DNA): TGTGCCAGCAGTCTAAATCGCGGGGTTGATAATGAAAAACTGTTTTTT.

This chain links TRBV5-1 with TRBJ1-4; no clear D. Germline loops: CDR1 SGHRS, CDR2 YFSETQ. V shed 2 bases and J shed 4 bases, with 12 bases lying between them. The CDR3 runs 15 residues. The CDR3 sequence: CASSLGPGGNEKLFF. As DNA, the CDR3 is TGCGCCAGCAGCTTAGGACCGGGAGGTAATGAAAAACTGTTTTTT.

CDR3 amino acids: CASKKDKNQPQHF. CDR3 sequence (DNA): TGTGCCAGCAAGAAGGACAAGAATCAGCCCCAGCATTTT. The chain has TRBV2 and TRBJ1-5; D possibly corresponds to TRBD1 (5 bases). Germline loops: CDR1 SNHLY, CDR2 FYNNEI. The CDR3 runs to 13 residues. V was trimmed by 7 bases and J by 4 bases, leaving 11 bases between them.

The J gene is TRBJ1-1, the V gene TRBV11-3; D is possibly TRBD1 (5 bases). This CDR3 has 14 amino acids. Germline values: CDR1 SGHNT, CDR2 YENEEA. The ends were cut back, 5 bases at V and 5 bases at J, with 15 bases in the middle. CDR3 residues: CASSGGTVGTEAFF. The CDR3 bases are TGTGCCAGCAGCGGGGGGACGGTGGGGACTGAAGCTTTCTTT.

The CDR3 coding sequence is TGTGCCAGCAGCTTAGGCGAGGGAGAGGGCACAGATACGCAGTATTTT. It encodes CASSLGEGEGTDTQYF. The chain recombines TRBV7-9 with TRBJ2-3; perhaps TRBD2 as D (5 bases). Germline V gives CDR1 SEHNR, CDR2 FQNEAQ (reference sequence). The CDR3 length is 16 residues. Trimming removed 1 base at V and 1 base at J, with 12 bases between.

The CDR3 nucleotides read TGTGCCAGCAGCTTAGACCTAGCGGTTTTCAACGAGCAGTACTTC. Translation: CASSLDLAVFNEQYF. The genes are TRBV11-2 and TRBJ2-7; 7 nucleotides agree with TRBD2. This CDR3 is 15 amino acids long. The V gene's germline CDR1 is SGHAT and CDR2 FQNNGV. The V gene end was trimmed by 0 bases and the J gene end by 5 bases; junction bases not matched to a gene: 7. The complete variable domain, with remaining parts taken from reference TRBV11-2 and TRBJ2-7, reads EAGVAQSPRYKIIEKRQSVAFWCNPISGHATLYWYQQILGQGPKLLIQFQNNGVVDDSQLPKDRFSAERLKGVDSTLKIQPAKLEDSAVYLCASSLDLAVFNEQYFGPGTRLTVT.

This chain joins TRBV7-9 and TRBJ2-3; TRBD2 matches 8 bases. The length of the CDR3 is 15 residues. V shed 5 bases, J shed 5 bases, and the junction held 9 bases outside the gene matches. Germline CDR1 and CDR2: SEHNR and FQNEAQ (reference sequence). CDR3 in DNA: TGTGCCAGCAGCCCCGGGACTAGTGGTTTAGATACGCAGTATTTT. It yields the protein CASSPGTSGLDTQYF.

The CDR3 DNA reads as TGCGCCAGCAGTGGGATCTTTGGCACAGATACGCAGTATTTT. Translation gives CASSGIFGTDTQYF. The chain carries TRBV10-2 and TRBJ2-3; D is unclear. Trimming cost V 4 bases and J 1 base, with 9 bases left between them. Germline-derived CDR1 and CDR2 are WSHSY and SAAADI. CDR3 length: 14 amino acids.

This chain joins TRBV6-1 and TRBJ2-3; D remains ambiguous. The CDR3 contains 12 residues. V shed 8 bases and J shed 2 bases, with 8 bases lying between them. Germline lookup yields CDR1 MNHNS and CDR2 SASEGT. The CDR3 DNA is TGTGCCAGCCTTGGGTACACAGATACGCAGTATTTT. It encodes CASLGYTDTQYF.

V gene TRBV11-2 combines with J gene TRBJ1-6; 9 bases line up with TRBD1. V gave up 4 bases and J gave up 6 bases; unmatched junction bases: 7. This CDR3 spans 16 amino acids. Germline-derived CDR1 and CDR2 are SGHAT and FQNNGV. This chain's CDR3 is CASSSTGTGSNSPLHF. Written as DNA, the CDR3 is TGTGCCAGCAGCTCCACCGGGACAGGGTCTAATTCACCCCTCCACTTT.

This chain links TRBV18 with TRBJ1-2; no firm D call. Germline V gene lookup returns CDR1 KGHSH and CDR2 LQKENI. The CDR3 loop spans 14 amino acids. Trimming shortened V by 0 bases and J by 4 bases, and 9 bases separated the two germline ends. CDR3 in amino acids: CASSPPTGLYGYTF. DNA for the CDR3: TGTGCCAGCTCACCACCGACGGGCCTCTATGGCTACACCTTC.

The chain combines TRBV9 with TRBJ1-2, with 7 positions matching TRBD1. The CDR3 is made up of 12 amino acids. With V trimmed by 0 bases and J by 8 bases, 1 base remained unmatched. Germline CDR1 SGDLS, CDR2 YYNGEE. CDR3 coding DNA: TGTGCCAGCAGCGTAGGACAGGGCGGCTACACCTTC. Its protein is CASSVGQGGYTF. Full variable domain (missing parts from reference TRBV9 and TRBJ1-2): DSGVTQTPKHLITATGQRVTLRCSPRSGDLSVYWYQQSLDQGLQFLIQYYNGEERAKGNILERFSAQQFPDLHSELNLSSLELGDSALYFCASSVGQGGYTFGSGTRLTVV.

This rearrangement joins TRBV5-1 to TRBJ2-7; no clear D. Trimming cost V 0 bases and J 3 bases, with 4 bases left between them. Germline CDR1 is SGHRS and CDR2 is YFSETQ. The CDR3 has 12 residues. The CDR3 region is CASSLDIYEQYF. The CDR3 DNA reads TGCGCCAGCAGCTTGGATATCTACGAGCAGTACTTC.

The rearrangement uses TRBV7-2 and TRBJ1-2; D is perhaps TRBD1 (6 bases). The CDR3 has 16 residues. V lost 2 bases and J 4 bases, leaving 17 bases between the germline ends. Germline CDR1 reads SGHTA; CDR2 reads FQGNSA. The CDR3 sequence is CASSLRRQDPRYGYTF. The CDR3 DNA reads TGTGCCAGCAGCTTAAGGAGACAGGACCCCCGCTATGGCTACACCTTC.

This clone has a handful of counts. The V call is TRBV30, the J call TRBJ1-1; 8 positions agree with TRBD1. The germline V gene encodes CDR1 GTSNPN and CDR2 SVGIG (reference sequence). This CDR3 contains 14 residues. V lost 6 bases, J lost 1 base, and 7 bases stayed unmatched. CDR3 residues: CACTRQGRNTEAFF. CDR3 DNA sequence: TGTGCCTGTACTAGACAGGGGAGGAACACTGAAGCTTTCTTT.

This chain uses TRBV7-2 with TRBJ2-5; 9 bases align to TRBD2. The CDR3 totals 15 residues. Germline assignment: CDR1 SGHTA and CDR2 FQGNSA. Unmatched junction bases numbered 1, after V lost 1 base and J lost 1 base. The DNA of the CDR3 is TGTGCCAGCAGCTTAGGCGGGGGGGCCCAAGAGACCCAGTACTTC. As protein: CASSLGGGAQETQYF.

This sequence joins TRBV5-5 and TRBJ1-6; 8 nucleotides agree with TRBD1. Germline CDR1 is SGHKS and CDR2 is YYEKEE (reference sequence). V gave up 0 bases and J gave up 9 bases; unmatched junction bases: 5. The CDR3 sequence is 15 residues long. The CDR3 sequence: CASSLADRGSSPLHF. CDR3 nucleotide sequence: TGTGCCAGCAGCTTGGCCGACAGGGGAAGTTCACCCCTCCACTTT.

The V call is TRBV5-1, the J call TRBJ2-5, with 8 positions matching TRBD2. Unmatched junction bases numbered 6, after V lost 0 bases and J lost 5 bases. The CDR3 runs to 15 residues. From germline, CDR1 is SGHRS and CDR2 YFSETQ. The CDR3, as DNA: TGCGCCAGCAGCTTGGGCGGGGGGCCCCGGGAGACCCAGTACTTC. Translating gives CASSLGGGPRETQYF.

This clone was observed a handful of times. CDR3 protein: CAGHGSGTGELFF. CDR3 sequence (DNA): TGTGCCGGCCACGGTTCGGGTACCGGGGAGCTGTTTTTT. This rearrangement joins TRBV6-6 to TRBJ2-2; D gene uncertain. Germline values: CDR1 MNHNY, CDR2 SVGAGI (reference sequence). The CDR3 sequence is 13 residues long. V lost 11 bases, J lost 5 bases, and 15 bases lay in between.

Note on this clone: This sequence is one base from a far larger clone and is likely a read error. This sequence joins TRBV5-6 and TRBJ2-5; D remains ambiguous. V lost 0 bases and J 2 bases, leaving 11 bases between the germline ends. This CDR3 spans 15 amino acids. Germline V gives CDR1 SGHDT, CDR2 YYEEEE. CDR3 bases: TGTGCCAGCAGCTTGGCCGTCACAATGCAAGAGACCCAGTACTTC. Translated, it gives CASSLAVTMQETQYF.

With regard to this clone: A much larger clone is a single base away; this may be a read error. The sample carries other DNA sequences with the same CDR3. DNA of the CDR3: TGTGCCAGCGGAGGGGTTGGGAACTATGGCTACACCTTC. Its translation is CASGGVGNYGYTF. The chain employs TRBV4-1 and TRBJ1-2; tentative D call: TRBD1 (5 bases). Germline CDR1 is MGHRA and CDR2 is YSYEKL. This CDR3 contains 13 residues.

This clone is categorized as medium-sized. The chain is built from TRBV5-1 and TRBJ1-1, with no clear D. The ends were cut back, 1 base at V and 1 base at J, with 11 bases in the middle. This CDR3 is built from 15 residues. Germline-derived CDR1 and CDR2 are SGHRS and YFSETQ. The CDR3 DNA sequence: TGCGCCAGCAGCTTGTATACGGGCTCGAACACTGAAGCTTTCTTT. As protein: CASSLYTGSNTEAFF.

The chain uses TRBV19 and TRBJ1-5; 7 bases fit TRBD1. This CDR3 contains 14 residues. CDR1 LNHDA and CDR2 SQIVND come from the germline V gene (reference sequence). V trimming: 6 bases; J trimming: 4 bases; junction bases outside the gene matches: 6. DNA for the CDR3: TGTGCCAGTAGGTGGGAGGGGGCTAATCAGCCCCAGCATTTT. Translation: CASRWEGANQPQHF. Combining the CDR3 with reference TRBV19 and TRBJ1-5 gives the whole variable domain DGGITQSPKYLFRKEGQNVTLSCEQNLNHDAMYWYRQDPGQGLRLIYYSQIVNDFQKGDIAEGYSVSREKKESFPLTVTSAQKNPTAFYLCASRWEGANQPQHFGDGTRLSIL.